The 6 T cell receptor beta chains below were found in one sample sequenced in a study of T and B cells in COVID-19 patients. From blood, about 240-550 ng of genomic DNA served as TRB template. TRB rearrangements were amplified by multiplex PCR with BIOMED2 TRB-A/B primers. MiXCR, run by TCRdb on the multiplex PCR reads, gives a single entry per CDR3 protein. Here the sample spans some 7,800 distinct CDR3 sequences, roughly 24% being singletons. Sequencing was done on a sample of blood. The receptors derive from a human donor who had recovered from COVID-19.

In the case of this clonotype: This may be a read error, as it is one base from a much larger clone. V usage is TRBV19 and J usage is TRBJ2-7, with D perhaps matching TRBD2 (7 bases). V lost 6 bases and J 1 base, leaving 13 bases between the germline ends. CDR1 is LNHDA and CDR2 is SQIVND in the germline V gene (reference sequence). The CDR3 has 14 residues. CDR3 nucleotides: TGTGCCAGTAGATGGCGGGGGCTATCCTACGAGCAGTACTTC. It specifies CASRWRGLSYEQYF.

J is TRBJ2-2 and V is TRBV6-5; 8 nucleotides line up with TRBD1. Germline loops: CDR1 MNHEY, CDR2 SVGAGI. The CDR3 length is 14 residues. V lost 6 bases to trimming and J lost 1 base; unmatched junction nucleotides: 1. The CDR3 bases are TGTGCCAGCAGGGGGACAGGGAACACCGGGGAGCTGTTTTTT. Amino acids: CASRGTGNTGELFF.

Within the sample, this clonotype is medium-sized (0.01 to 0.1%). The chain is built from TRBV6-5 and TRBJ2-7; no clear D gene. This CDR3 is 17 amino acids long. Germline-derived CDR1 and CDR2 are MNHEY and SVGAGI. V was clipped by 6 bases and J by 2 bases, with 23 bases between them. For the CDR3, the DNA is TGTGCCAGCAGCCCATGTACCCTAACAGCGATTACCTACGAGCAGTACTTC. Translating gives CASSPCTLTAITYEQYF.

This clonotype is categorized as medium-sized. This chain links TRBV30 with TRBJ2-3; D ambiguous. Germline V CDR1 and CDR2: GTSNPN, SVGIG (reference sequence). This CDR3 region has 14 residues. The V end lost 3 bases, the J end lost 2 bases, and 12 bases lay between the germline ends. In DNA, the CDR3 is TGTGCCTGGAGAGCGCGGCGGTACACAGATACGCAGTATTTT. The encoded protein is CAWRARRYTDTQYF.

As regards this clonotype: One end of the junction fails to match germline, which may point to a read error. This chain links TRBV7-9 with TRBJ1-2, with a weak D call TRBD1 (5 bases). The CDR3 has 13 residues. CDR1 and CDR2 from the germline V gene are SEHNR and FQNEAQ (reference sequence). CDR3 in amino acids: CARSYPGERGYTF. Written as DNA, the CDR3 is TGTGCCAGAAGCTACCCGGGGGAAAGGGGCTACACCTTC.

This clonotype showed up just a few times. CDR3 sequence reads: CASSQDVWQGSYNEQFF. Written as DNA, the CDR3 is TGCGCCAGCAGCCAAGATGTTTGGCAGGGGTCGTACAATGAGCAGTTCTTC. V is TRBV4-3 and J is TRBJ2-1, with D perhaps TRBD1 (6 bases). CDR3 size: 17 residues. With 0 bases removed from V and 4 bases from J, the gap between germline ends came to 16 bases. Germline V gene lookup returns CDR1 LGHNA and CDR2 YSLEER.